The following is a TCR beta chain sequence with its context. With 60 Vbeta and 13 Jbeta primers, the PCR was carried out. Produced via immunoSEQ multiplex PCR; TCRdb's table is partial and in-frame only. The sample records fewer than 80,000 clones, under 85% being singletons. The sample is drawn from a study of cytomegalovirus exposure and HLA in healthy donors. Germline CDR1 reads SNHLY; CDR2 reads FYNNEI. Trimming left V 6 bases short and J 0 bases short, with 11 bases between. The CDR3 has 14 residues. The V gene is TRBV2, the J gene TRBJ2-5, with D possibly matching TRBD2 (6 bases). Sequenced input: PBMCs. This TCR came from a woman aged 55-70 years in good health and CMV-seropositive. CDR3 DNA sequence: TGTGCCAGCAGGGGGACTGACTACCAAGAGACCCAGTACTTC. Residues: CASRGTDYQETQYF.